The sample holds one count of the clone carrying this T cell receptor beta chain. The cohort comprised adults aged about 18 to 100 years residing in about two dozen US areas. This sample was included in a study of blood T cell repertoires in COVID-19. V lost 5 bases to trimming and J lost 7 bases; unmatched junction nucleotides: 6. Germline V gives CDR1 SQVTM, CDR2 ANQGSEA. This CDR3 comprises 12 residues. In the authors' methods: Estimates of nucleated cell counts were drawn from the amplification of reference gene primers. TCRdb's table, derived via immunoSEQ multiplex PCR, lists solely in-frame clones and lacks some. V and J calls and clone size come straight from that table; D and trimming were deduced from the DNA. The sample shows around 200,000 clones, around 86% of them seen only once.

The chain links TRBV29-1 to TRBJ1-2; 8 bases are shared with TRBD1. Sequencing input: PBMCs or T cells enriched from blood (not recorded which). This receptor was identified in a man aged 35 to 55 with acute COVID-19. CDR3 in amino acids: CSVMTGAVGYTF. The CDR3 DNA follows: TGCAGCGTTATGACAGGGGCGGTTGGCTACACCTTC.